The next 15 T cell receptor beta chains were all read from a single sample in a study of cytomegalovirus exposure and HLA in healthy donors. In the PCR, 60 Vbeta and 13 Jbeta primers were used. Sequencing was performed with immunoSEQ multiplex PCR; in TCRdb, only in-frame clones are kept and a portion is missing. The sample holds 150,000 to 200,000 clones, 70% to 85% seen once. The sample was PBMCs. Source of these receptors: a woman aged 25-40 years in good health and CMV-seronegative.

The rearrangement joins TRBV7-6 to TRBJ2-3; 10 bases line up with TRBD2. From germline, CDR1 is SGHVS and CDR2 FNYEAQ. V shed 1 base, J shed 5 bases, and the junction held 6 bases outside the gene matches. The CDR3 spans 16 residues. The CDR3 sequence is CASSLVAGGQGDTQYF. CDR3 coding DNA: TGTGCCAGCAGCTTAGTAGCGGGGGGCCAGGGAGATACGCAGTATTTT. The full variable domain, rest sourced from reference TRBV7-6 and TRBJ2-3, is GAGVSQSPRYKVTKRGQDVALRCDPISGHVSLYWYRQALGQGPEFLTYFNYEAQQDKSGLPNDRFSAERPEGSISTLTIQRTEQRDSAMYRCASSLVAGGQGDTQYFGPGTRLTVL.

The chain carries TRBV30 and TRBJ1-5; TRBD1 aligns across 7 bases. Per the germline V gene, CDR1 is GTSNPN and CDR2 is SVGIG (reference sequence). The length of the CDR3 is 15 residues. With V trimmed by 3 bases and J by 2 bases, 7 bases remained unmatched. The CDR3, as DNA: TGTGCCTGGAGCTATGGACAGGAGGGCAATCAGCCCCAGCATTTT. It translates to CAWSYGQEGNQPQHF.

The genes are TRBV28 and TRBJ2-7; 7 bases map to TRBD2. V lost 10 bases, J lost 0 bases, and 9 bases stayed unmatched. Germline CDR1 is MDHEN and CDR2 is SYDVKM. The CDR3 extends over 14 amino acids. As DNA, the CDR3 is TGTGCCACCGGGGGAGGACTAGACTCCTACGAGCAGTACTTC. Encoded protein: CATGGGLDSYEQYF. Complete variable domain (other parts from reference TRBV28 and TRBJ2-7): DVKVTQSSRYLVKRTGEKVFLECVQDMDHENMFWYRQDPGLGLRLIYFSYDVKMKEKGDIPEGYSVSREKKERFSLILESASTNQTSMYLCATGGGLDSYEQYFGPGTRLTVT.

There are a few counts of this clone. This chain links TRBV27 with TRBJ2-1; D gene uncertain. CDR1 MNHEY and CDR2 SMNVEV come from the germline V gene (reference sequence). The CDR3 has 15 amino acids. The germline V and J ends were trimmed by 2 bases and 0 bases, with 8 bases remaining between them. CDR3 sequence reads: CASSLRPSSYNEQFF. The CDR3 nucleotides read TGTGCCAGCAGTTTACGTCCCAGCTCCTACAATGAGCAGTTCTTC.

The chain combines TRBV29-1 with TRBJ1-1, with 8 nucleotides matching TRBD1. Germline CDR1 is SQVTM and CDR2 is ANQGSEA. This CDR3 contains 15 residues. The V gene end was trimmed by 7 bases and the J gene end by 0 bases; junction bases not matched to a gene: 10. The CDR3 protein is CSAGQGWGMNTEAFF. CDR3 nucleotides: TGCAGCGCTGGACAGGGTTGGGGTATGAACACTGAAGCTTTCTTT. Based on the CDR3 plus reference TRBV29-1 and TRBJ1-1, the full variable domain is SAVISQKPSRDICQRGTSLTIQCQVDSQVTMMFWYRQQPGQSLTLIATANQGSEATYESGFVIDKFPISRPNLTFSTLTVSNMSPEDSSIYLCSAGQGWGMNTEAFFGQGTRLTVV.

The table lists this clone with a few counts. The chain is built from TRBV13 and TRBJ2-7; 8 bases match TRBD1. After removal of 5 bases from V and 4 bases from J, the junction contained 13 bases not matched to a gene. Looked up from germline, CDR1 is PRHDT and CDR2 is FYEKMQ (reference sequence). This CDR3 spans 16 amino acids. DNA for the CDR3: TGTGCCAGCAGCCAAAACCCGGGACAGGCACCTTACGAGCAGTACTTC. It encodes CASSQNPGQAPYEQYF.

This chain connects TRBV19 to TRBJ1-5; the D gene is possibly TRBD1 (6 bases). Looked up from germline, CDR1 is LNHDA and CDR2 is SQIVND (reference sequence). The CDR3 loop spans 19 amino acids. V lost 5 bases and J lost 0, with 23 bases in between. This CDR3 reads CASSPRGGSASYSNQPQHF. CDR3 sequence (DNA): TGTGCCAGTAGTCCCAGGGGAGGGTCGGCATCTTATAGCAATCAGCCCCAGCATTTT.

Only a few counts were recorded for this clone. The genes are TRBV5-1 and TRBJ2-1; tentatively, D is TRBD1 (6 bases). The length of the CDR3 is 16 residues. Trimming stripped 4 bases from V and 5 bases from J, with 19 bases between. Germline V gives CDR1 SGHRS, CDR2 YFSETQ. The CDR3 region has the DNA TGCGCCAGCAGCACGGACCAGGGGCTCCTAAACAATGAGCAGTTCTTC. This codes for CASSTDQGLLNNEQFF.

The sample holds one count of this clone. V is TRBV11-2 and J is TRBJ1-1; D remains ambiguous. Trimming cost V 4 bases and J 4 bases, with 16 bases left between them. The CDR3 covers 15 residues. Germline lookup yields CDR1 SGHAT and CDR2 FQNNGV. The CDR3 DNA is TGTGCCAGCAGCTCCTCCGCTGGGCAGCCCACTGAAGCTTTCTTT. Translated: CASSSSAGQPTEAFF.

In DNA form, the CDR3 reads TGTGCCAGCAGCGTAGCGGGAGGCGCGGATGAAAAACTGTTTTTT. This sequence encodes CASSVAGGADEKLFF. The rearrangement uses TRBV9 and TRBJ1-4; no reliable D call. Germline V lookup: CDR1 SGDLS, CDR2 YYNGEE. With 0 bases removed from V and 6 bases from J, the gap between germline ends came to 12 bases. This CDR3 region has 15 residues.

The genes are TRBV5-1 and TRBJ2-7, with D tentatively TRBD2 (6 bases). Germline values: CDR1 SGHRS, CDR2 YFSETQ. There are 14 residues in the CDR3. V lost 4 bases and J 2 bases, leaving 13 bases between the germline ends. The CDR3 DNA sequence: TGCGCCAGCAGCCTAATGGGGGGAACCTACGAGCAGTACTTC. Protein sequence: CASSLMGGTYEQYF.

This clone was seen once. The V gene is TRBV19, the J gene TRBJ1-1; 7 bases fit TRBD1. Germline CDR1 LNHDA, CDR2 SQIVND (reference sequence). The CDR3 length is 12 residues. Trimming at V came to 9 bases and at J to 6 bases, leaving 7 bases not matched to a gene. The CDR3 reads CASRTGVAEAFF. CDR3 coding DNA: TGTGCCAGCCGAACAGGGGTGGCTGAAGCTTTCTTT.

This chain joins TRBV2 and TRBJ2-1, with 7 bases that match TRBD1. Unmatched junction bases numbered 4, after V lost 5 bases and J lost 0 bases. In germline, CDR1 is SNHLY, CDR2 FYNNEI. The CDR3 length is 15 residues. The chain's CDR3 is CASSLQGISYNEQFF. The CDR3 DNA reads TGTGCCAGCAGTTTACAGGGGATCTCCTACAATGAGCAGTTCTTC.

This chain links TRBV4-1 with TRBJ2-5, with 8 bases matching TRBD1. J was trimmed by 5 bases and V by 4 bases; bases with no gene match: 9. CDR3 length equals 15 residues. Germline CDR1 MGHRA, CDR2 YSYEKL. The CDR3, as DNA: TGCGCCAGCAGCCGCTATCAGGGGGCCGGGGAGACCCAGTACTTC. Encoded protein: CASSRYQGAGETQYF.

The genes are TRBV30 and TRBJ2-5; 9 bases line up with TRBD1. In germline, CDR1 is GTSNPN, CDR2 SVGIG (reference sequence). The CDR3 has 15 residues. Unmatched junction bases numbered 5, after V lost 0 bases and J lost 3 bases. The CDR3 nucleotides read TGTGCCTGGAGTGTAGGACAGGGGTCAAAAGAGACCCAGTACTTC. It codes for CAWSVGQGSKETQYF.